This T cell receptor (beta chain) is from a study of blood T cell repertoires in COVID-19. Here immunoSEQ multiplex PCR was the method, and the copy in TCRdb shows in-frame clones only, minus some. The repertoire holds roughly 170,000 clones, with 83% as singletons. The CDR3 spans 13 residues. Between the trimmed V and J ends, which lost 4 bases and 4 bases, there was a span of 10 bases. Germline CDR1 is SGHTA and CDR2 is FQGNSA. The receptor was isolated from a woman between 45 and 65 years old who had recovered from COVID-19. This chain joins TRBV7-2 and TRBJ1-1, with TRBD1 as a possible D gene (5 bases). The source material was PBMCs or T cells enriched from blood (not recorded which). The DNA of the CDR3 is TGTGCCAGCAGCTCCCAGGGTGCCACTGAAGCTTTCTTT. This translates into CASSSQGATEAFF. The whole variable domain, filled in from reference TRBV7-2 and TRBJ1-1, reads GAGVSQSPSNKVTEKGKDVELRCDPISGHTALYWYRQSLGQGLEFLIYFQGNSAPDKSGLPSDRFSAERTGGSVSTLTIQRTQQEDSAVYLCASSSQGATEAFFGQGTRLTVV.